The T cell receptor (beta chain) described here comes from a study of blood T cells in healthy people across ages. V was trimmed by 0 bases and J by 2 bases, leaving 8 bases between them. CDR1 MNHNS and CDR2 SASEGT come from the germline V gene. The CDR3 contains 14 residues. General observations from the study: TCR beta diversity tracked closely with naive T cell percentage. The lack of PBMC sorting stopped any conclusive naive versus antigen-experienced comparison. The authors considered diversity estimates from one million T cells to be underestimates.

A second about 6 to 11 cycle PCR used barcoded and J-beta primers. In TCRdb, the 5' RACE reads were re-called with MiXCR into one record per CDR3 protein. The repertoire has some 1.5 million distinct CDR3 sequences, 42% of them found once; the top ten carry more than 4%. This clonotype turned up a few times. Its antigen is still unknown. Healthy Caucasians from Russia aged roughly 6 to 95 served as donors. The sequence was obtained from a woman under 30 in good health. The sequenced sample was blood. This rearrangement joins TRBV6-1 to TRBJ2-7; perhaps TRBD2 as D (6 bases). In nucleotides, the CDR3 is TGTGCCAGCAGTGAAGCCGGGGGACCCTACGAGCAGTACTTC. Residues: CASSEAGGPYEQYF.